The rows below give T cell receptor beta chains drawn from one sample of a study of OX40 agonist ivuxolimab in advanced cancers. Libraries were prepared by immunoSEQ multiplex PCR; TCRdb keeps only in-frame clonotypes and omits some of them. The repertoire consists of more than 45,000 clones, with 82% occurring once and the leading ten covering more than 3%. The source was CD4+ or CD8+ T cells sorted from blood, collected in a trial of the OX40 agonist ivuxolimab. The source is an adult with an advanced solid tumor such as melanoma, head and neck, liver or kidney cancer. Both conserved end residues are part of each CDR3. The order of the fields is D gene, V gene, J gene, clone size, CDR3 DNA, CDR3 protein. D genes are given only for firm matches. The size entry is marked missing in some rows and otherwise reads once, few, many or a size class.

D: TRBD1; V: TRBV19; J: TRBJ2-1; size: -; DNA: TGTGCCAGTAGTGCACAGGGGAGCTCCTACAATGAGCAGTTCTTC; CDR3: CASSAQGSSYNEQFF
D: -; V: TRBV27; J: TRBJ2-2; size: once; DNA: TGTGCCAGCAGTTTAAAGGGAGGAGGGGTTACGAACACCGGGGAGCTGTTTTTT; CDR3: CASSLKGGGVTNTGELFF
D: -; V: TRBV6-6; J: TRBJ1-1; size: -; DNA: TGTGCCAGTAGTTCCCCCCCAAAAGCTTTCTTT; CDR3: CASSSPPKAFF
D: -; V: TRBV19; J: TRBJ1-6; size: -; DNA: TGTGCCAGTACCGACCTTCCGGATGACAATTCACCCCTCCACTTT; CDR3: CASTDLPDDNSPLHF
D: -; V: TRBV7-2; J: TRBJ2-7; size: -; DNA: TGTGCCAGCAGCCATCCCAGCGGCGAGCAGTACTTC; CDR3: CASSHPSGEQYF
D: TRBD1; V: TRBV7-2; J: TRBJ2-7; size: -; DNA: TGTGCCAGCAGCTTTCCAGGGGGCGAGCAGTACTTC; CDR3: CASSFPGGEQYF
D: -; V: TRBV7-9; J: TRBJ2-1; size: -; DNA: TGTGCCAGCAGCCCCTCCCACAATGAGCAGTTCTTC; CDR3: CASSPSHNEQFF
D: -; V: TRBV7-6; J: TRBJ1-6; size: -; DNA: TGTGCCAGCAGCTTGGGGATTGCAGATAATTCACCCCTCCACTTT; CDR3: CASSLGIADNSPLHF
D: TRBD1; V: TRBV27; J: TRBJ1-2; size: -; DNA: TGTGCCAGCAGTTTATCGGACCAGGGGGCAGGAGGCTACACCTTC; CDR3: CASSLSDQGAGGYTF
D: TRBD2; V: TRBV9; J: TRBJ2-3; size: -; DNA: TGTGCCAGCAGCCCGGGACTAGCGGTATCCTCTCCCGATACGCAGTATTTT; CDR3: CASSPGLAVSSPDTQYF
D: -; V: TRBV6-6; J: TRBJ1-5; size: -; DNA: TGTGCCAGCAGTTACGGGGGCCTCAATCAGCCCCAGCATTTT; CDR3: CASSYGGLNQPQHF
D: -; V: TRBV7-2; J: TRBJ2-1; size: -; DNA: TGTGCCAGCAGCTTAGATACGGCACCCTACAATGAGCAGTTCTTC; CDR3: CASSLDTAPYNEQFF
D: -; V: TRBV6-5; J: TRBJ2-6; size: few; DNA: TGTGCCAGCCGCCTTACTGGGGCCAACGTCCTGACTTTC; CDR3: CASRLTGANVLTF
D: -; V: TRBV4-2; J: TRBJ1-5; size: -; DNA: TGTGCCAGCAGCTTACAGACTAATCAGCCCCAGCATTTT; CDR3: CASSLQTNQPQHF
D: TRBD1; V: TRBV19; J: TRBJ2-1; size: -; DNA: TGTGCCAGTAAACCGACAGGGCCGACCTACAATGAGCAGTTCTTC; CDR3: CASKPTGPTYNEQFF
D: TRBD2; V: TRBV7-3; J: TRBJ2-1; size: few; DNA: TGTGCCAGCAGCGATGGGGGGACTATAGGGGAGCAGTTCTTC; CDR3: CASSDGGTIGEQFF
D: -; V: TRBV6-6; J: TRBJ1-1; size: -; DNA: TGTGCCAGCAGCGAACTCGGATTCAGAGTCGCGGCTTTCTTT; CDR3: CASSELGFRVAAFF
D: TRBD2; V: TRBV15; J: TRBJ2-1; size: -; DNA: TGTGCCACCAGCCCTCGGACTAGCGTCGGTAATGAGCAGTTCTTC; CDR3: CATSPRTSVGNEQFF
D: TRBD1; V: TRBV27; J: TRBJ2-1; size: -; DNA: TGTGCCAGCAGTTTAGCCGGGACAGAACCCTACAATGAGCAGTTCTTC; CDR3: CASSLAGTEPYNEQFF
D: TRBD2; V: TRBV2; J: TRBJ2-5; size: -; DNA: TGTGCCAGCAGTAATTATCGCGGGAGGGAGACCCAGTACTTC; CDR3: CASSNYRGRETQYF
D: TRBD2; V: TRBV5-1; J: TRBJ2-5; size: -; DNA: TGCGCCAGCAGCCCTAGCGGGGGGCGAGGAGAGACCCAGTACTTC; CDR3: CASSPSGGRGETQYF
D: TRBD1; V: TRBV15; J: TRBJ1-1; size: -; DNA: TGTGCCACCAGCAGAAAGGGACAGCTGCTGAACACTGAAGCTTTCTTT; CDR3: CATSRKGQLLNTEAFF
D: TRBD2; V: TRBV12-5; J: TRBJ2-5; size: -; DNA: TGTGCTAGTGGTTTGGGACTACTAGCGGGGGGGCCGAGGGAGACCCAGTACTTC; CDR3: CASGLGLLAGGPRETQYF
D: TRBD1; V: TRBV7-2; J: TRBJ1-4; size: -; DNA: TGTGCCAGCAGCTTAGGTAGACAGGGTCGGGGAGAAAAACTGTTTTTT; CDR3: CASSLGRQGRGEKLFF
D: -; V: TRBV9; J: TRBJ1-2; size: -; DNA: TGTGCCAGCAGCGTAGGAGGGGCCTATGGCTACACCTTC; CDR3: CASSVGGAYGYTF
D: -; V: TRBV15; J: TRBJ1-1; size: -; DNA: TGTGCCACCAGAGCGGGGGCGAACACTGAAGCTTTCTTT; CDR3: CATRAGANTEAFF
D: -; V: TRBV9; J: TRBJ2-5; size: -; DNA: TGTGCCAGCAGCCCCCAGGGGGAGGGGGTTACCCAGTACTTC; CDR3: CASSPQGEGVTQYF
D: -; V: TRBV28; J: TRBJ1-6; size: -; DNA: TGTGCCAGCAGCCGGGACCGAAGGAGCTCCTATAATTCACCCCTCCACTTT; CDR3: CASSRDRRSSYNSPLHF
D: -; V: TRBV15; J: TRBJ2-3; size: -; DNA: TGTGCCACCAGCGGCAGGGTTGGGAGCACAGATACGCAGTATTTT; CDR3: CATSGRVGSTDTQYF
D: TRBD1; V: TRBV6-1; J: TRBJ2-3; size: -; DNA: TGTGCCACCCAACAGGGGAGCACAGATACGCAGTATTTT; CDR3: CATQQGSTDTQYF
D: -; V: TRBV9; J: TRBJ2-2; size: -; DNA: TGTGCCAGCAGCGTAGACCGGACCGGGGAGCTGTTTTTT; CDR3: CASSVDRTGELFF
D: -; V: TRBV11-2; J: TRBJ1-1; size: once; DNA: TGTGCCAGCAGCTTCCAGGAAAACACTGAAGCTTTCTTT; CDR3: CASSFQENTEAFF
D: -; V: TRBV4-1; J: TRBJ2-7; size: -; DNA: TGCGCCAGCAGTGACCCGGGGAGAACCTACGAGCAGTACTTC; CDR3: CASSDPGRTYEQYF
D: -; V: TRBV5-1; J: TRBJ1-1; size: medium-sized; DNA: TGCGCCAGCAGCTTAGGGAGGGGGTGGACTGAAGCTTTCTTT; CDR3: CASSLGRGWTEAFF
D: TRBD1; V: TRBV28; J: TRBJ1-2; size: -; DNA: TGTGCCAGCAGTTTAACCGCAGGGGACAGGAGGTCCTATGGCTACACCTTC; CDR3: CASSLTAGDRRSYGYTF
D: -; V: TRBV7-9; J: TRBJ1-1; size: -; DNA: TGTGCCAGCAGCTTTAACGGGGGAGCCGGCACTGAAGCTTTCTTT; CDR3: CASSFNGGAGTEAFF
D: -; V: TRBV18; J: TRBJ1-1; size: once; DNA: TGTGCCAGCTCACCAAATCACGTGGGTATGAACACTGAAGCTTTCTTT; CDR3: CASSPNHVGMNTEAFF
D: -; V: TRBV7-9; J: TRBJ1-6; size: -; DNA: TGTGCCAGCACACCAAGCCGCCAGGTCTCACCCCTCCACTTT; CDR3: CASTPSRQVSPLHF
D: -; V: TRBV5-4; J: TRBJ2-3; size: -; DNA: TGTGCCAGCAGCCTCGGACTTGGAACAGATACGCAGTATTTT; CDR3: CASSLGLGTDTQYF
D: -; V: TRBV19; J: TRBJ1-1; size: -; DNA: TGTGCCAGTAGTCCACGGGGAAGGGGCAGGACCACTGAAGCTTTCTTT; CDR3: CASSPRGRGRTTEAFF
D: TRBD1; V: TRBV18; J: TRBJ2-7; size: -; DNA: TGTGCCAGCTCACCGACAGGGGGTGAGCAGTACTTC; CDR3: CASSPTGGEQYF
D: TRBD1; V: TRBV19; J: TRBJ2-5; size: -; DNA: TGTGCCAGTAAAGGGGGCGACGGGAAGACCCAGTACTTC; CDR3: CASKGGDGKTQYF
D: -; V: TRBV11-2; J: TRBJ2-5; size: -; DNA: TGTGCCAGTAGAATTGGGTTTGAGACCCAGTACTTC; CDR3: CASRIGFETQYF
D: TRBD1; V: TRBV9; J: TRBJ2-3; size: -; DNA: TGTGCCAGCAGCGGACAGGGTAGGTCAGATACGCAGTATTTT; CDR3: CASSGQGRSDTQYF
D: -; V: TRBV6-5; J: TRBJ1-1; size: -; DNA: TGTGCCAGCACCTCATGGAACACTGAAGCTTTCTTT; CDR3: CASTSWNTEAFF
D: -; V: TRBV19; J: TRBJ1-2; size: once; DNA: TGTGCCAGTAGTAAAAATCCGAGTGGAGGTGGAGGCTACACCTTC; CDR3: CASSKNPSGGGGYTF
D: TRBD2; V: TRBV11-3; J: TRBJ2-7; size: -; DNA: TGTGCCAGCAGCTTAGGGTACGGGGGGGGCCACGAGCAGTACTTC; CDR3: CASSLGYGGGHEQYF
D: TRBD2; V: TRBV9; J: TRBJ2-3; size: -; DNA: TGTGCCAGCAGCCCCGGGGGGGCAGATACGCAGTATTTT; CDR3: CASSPGGADTQYF
D: TRBD1; V: TRBV6-5; J: TRBJ1-1; size: few; DNA: TGTGCCAGCAGTTTTCGGGCAGGGGGGAACACTGAAGCTTTCTTT; CDR3: CASSFRAGGNTEAFF
D: -; V: TRBV11-3; J: TRBJ1-1; size: -; DNA: TGTGCCAGCAGCTTCTCTCAGGGCAACACTGAAGCTTTCTTT; CDR3: CASSFSQGNTEAFF
D: TRBD1; V: TRBV7-2; J: TRBJ1-1; size: -; DNA: TGTGCCAGCAGCTTAAGACAGGGGGCCACTGAAGCTTTCTTT; CDR3: CASSLRQGATEAFF
D: TRBD1; V: TRBV5-4; J: TRBJ1-2; size: -; DNA: TGTGCCAGCAGCCGACAGGGATCGGGTACCTTC; CDR3: CASSRQGSGTF
D: -; V: TRBV6-1; J: TRBJ2-7; size: once; DNA: TGTGCCAGCACGTCGCCCCAAGGTAGCCACGAGCAGTACTTC; CDR3: CASTSPQGSHEQYF
D: -; V: TRBV30; J: TRBJ1-1; size: few; DNA: TGTGCCTCGAATTCTTTCGGCACTGAAGCTTTCTTT; CDR3: CASNSFGTEAFF
D: -; V: TRBV7-2; J: TRBJ1-6; size: -; DNA: TGTGCCAGCAGCCGGGGCCCGAGCTCCTATAATTCACCCCTCCACTTT; CDR3: CASSRGPSSYNSPLHF
D: TRBD2; V: TRBV4-2; J: TRBJ2-5; size: once; DNA: TGTGCCAGCAGCTTGCAAAGCGGGGGGGCAGAGACCCAGTACTTC; CDR3: CASSLQSGGAETQYF
D: TRBD2; V: TRBV29-1; J: TRBJ2-1; size: -; DNA: TGCAGCGTTGAAGATACGGGGGGGGCTCGAAATGAGCAGTTCTTC; CDR3: CSVEDTGGARNEQFF
D: -; V: TRBV7-2; J: TRBJ1-2; size: -; DNA: TGTGCCAGCAGCCCCCCCCAAGGGGGTTTTAACTATGGCTACACCTTC; CDR3: CASSPPQGGFNYGYTF
D: -; V: TRBV7-2; J: TRBJ1-1; size: -; DNA: TGTGCCAGCAGCTCAATTCGGGGGACGACTGAAGCTTTCTTT; CDR3: CASSSIRGTTEAFF
D: -; V: TRBV7-9; J: TRBJ2-5; size: -; DNA: TGTGCCAGCAGCTTAGGACCAAGGGCCCAGTACTTC; CDR3: CASSLGPRAQYF